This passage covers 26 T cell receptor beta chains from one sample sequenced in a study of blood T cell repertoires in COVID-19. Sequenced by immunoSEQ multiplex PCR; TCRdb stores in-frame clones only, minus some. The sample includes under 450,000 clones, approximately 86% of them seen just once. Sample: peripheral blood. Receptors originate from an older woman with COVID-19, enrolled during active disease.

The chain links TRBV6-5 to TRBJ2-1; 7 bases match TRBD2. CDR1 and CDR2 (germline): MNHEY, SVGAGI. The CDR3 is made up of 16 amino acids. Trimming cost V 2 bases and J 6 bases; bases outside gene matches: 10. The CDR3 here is CASSYAGLVGSNEQFF. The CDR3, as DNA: TGTGCCAGCAGTTACGCTGGACTAGTAGGGTCCAATGAGCAGTTCTTC.

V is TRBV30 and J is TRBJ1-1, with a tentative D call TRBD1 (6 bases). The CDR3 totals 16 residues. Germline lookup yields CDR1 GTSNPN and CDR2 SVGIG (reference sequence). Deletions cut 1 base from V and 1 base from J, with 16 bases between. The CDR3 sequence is CAWSARAGTKNTEAFF. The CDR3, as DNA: TGTGCCTGGAGTGCTCGAGCCGGGACAAAGAACACTGAAGCTTTCTTT.

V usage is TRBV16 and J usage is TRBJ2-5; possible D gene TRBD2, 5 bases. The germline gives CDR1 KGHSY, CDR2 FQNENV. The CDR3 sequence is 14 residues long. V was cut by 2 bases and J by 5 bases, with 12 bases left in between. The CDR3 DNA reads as TGTGCCAGCAGCCAAATGGGAGCGAAGGAGACCCAGTACTTC. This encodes CASSQMGAKETQYF.

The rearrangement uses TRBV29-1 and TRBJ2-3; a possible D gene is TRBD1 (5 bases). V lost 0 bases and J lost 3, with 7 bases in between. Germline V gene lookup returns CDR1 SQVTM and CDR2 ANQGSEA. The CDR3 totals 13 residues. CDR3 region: CSVEDQGTDTQYF. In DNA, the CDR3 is TGCAGCGTTGAAGATCAGGGAACAGATACGCAGTATTTT.

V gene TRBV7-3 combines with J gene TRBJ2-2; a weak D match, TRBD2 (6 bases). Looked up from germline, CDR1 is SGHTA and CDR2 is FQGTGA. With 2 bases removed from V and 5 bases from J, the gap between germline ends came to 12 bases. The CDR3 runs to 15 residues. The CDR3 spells CASSLGGSQTGELFF. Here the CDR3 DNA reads TGTGCCAGCAGCTTAGGGGGGTCCCAGACCGGGGAGCTGTTTTTT.

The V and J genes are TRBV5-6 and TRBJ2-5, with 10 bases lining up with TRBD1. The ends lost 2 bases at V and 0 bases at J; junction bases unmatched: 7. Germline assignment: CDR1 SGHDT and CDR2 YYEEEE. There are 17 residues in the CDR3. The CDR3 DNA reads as TGTGCCAGCAGCTTTCCGCCGGGACAGGGGAACCAAGAGACCCAGTACTTC. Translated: CASSFPPGQGNQETQYF.

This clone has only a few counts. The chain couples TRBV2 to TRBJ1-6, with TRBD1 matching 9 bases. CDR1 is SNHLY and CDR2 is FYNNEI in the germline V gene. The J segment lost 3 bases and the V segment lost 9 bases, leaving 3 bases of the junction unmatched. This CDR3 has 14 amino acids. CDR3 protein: CASGTGYYNSPLHF. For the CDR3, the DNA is TGTGCCAGTGGGACAGGGTACTATAATTCACCCCTCCACTTT.

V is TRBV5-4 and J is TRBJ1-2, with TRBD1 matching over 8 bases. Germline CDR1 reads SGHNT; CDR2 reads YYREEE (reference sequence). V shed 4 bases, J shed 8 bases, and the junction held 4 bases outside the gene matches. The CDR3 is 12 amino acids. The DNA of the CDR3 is TGTGCCAGCAGCGCCGACAGGGGAGGCTACACCTTC. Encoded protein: CASSADRGGYTF.

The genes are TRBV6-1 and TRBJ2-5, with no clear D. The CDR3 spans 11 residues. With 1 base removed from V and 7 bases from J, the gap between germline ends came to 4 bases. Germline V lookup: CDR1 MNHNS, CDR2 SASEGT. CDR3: CASSEGRTQYF. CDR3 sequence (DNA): TGTGCCAGCAGTGAAGGGAGGACCCAGTACTTC.

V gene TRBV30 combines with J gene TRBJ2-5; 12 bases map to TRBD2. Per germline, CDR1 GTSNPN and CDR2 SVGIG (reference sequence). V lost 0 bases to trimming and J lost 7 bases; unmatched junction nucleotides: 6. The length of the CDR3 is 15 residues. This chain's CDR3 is CAWSVQASGGVTQYF. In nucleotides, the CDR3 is TGTGCCTGGAGTGTACAGGCTAGCGGGGGGGTGACCCAGTACTTC.

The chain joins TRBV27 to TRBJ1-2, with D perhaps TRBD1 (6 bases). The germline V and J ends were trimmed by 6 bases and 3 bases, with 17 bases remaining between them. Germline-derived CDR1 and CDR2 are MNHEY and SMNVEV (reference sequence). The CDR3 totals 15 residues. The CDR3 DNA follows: TGTGCCAGCAGGGCGGGTGGGGGCGGATACTATGGCTACACCTTC. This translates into CASRAGGGGYYGYTF.

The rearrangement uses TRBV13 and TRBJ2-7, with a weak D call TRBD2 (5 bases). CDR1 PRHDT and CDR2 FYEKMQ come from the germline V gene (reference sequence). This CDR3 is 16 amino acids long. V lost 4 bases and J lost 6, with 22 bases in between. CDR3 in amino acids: CASSSPRGQARSEQYF. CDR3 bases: TGTGCCAGCAGCTCTCCCCGAGGGCAGGCTCGGTCCGAGCAGTACTTC.

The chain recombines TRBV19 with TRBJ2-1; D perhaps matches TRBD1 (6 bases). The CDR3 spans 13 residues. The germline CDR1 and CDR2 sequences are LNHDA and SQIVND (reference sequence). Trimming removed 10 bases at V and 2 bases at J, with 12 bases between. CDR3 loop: CATDGGTYNEQFF. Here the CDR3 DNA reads TGTGCCACCGATGGGGGCACCTACAATGAGCAGTTCTTC.

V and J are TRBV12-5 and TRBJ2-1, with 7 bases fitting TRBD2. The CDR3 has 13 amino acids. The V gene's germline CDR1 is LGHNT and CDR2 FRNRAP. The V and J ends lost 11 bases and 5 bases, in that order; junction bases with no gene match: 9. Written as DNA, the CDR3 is TGTGCTGGGAGGGACTCTTGGGACAATGAGCAGTTCTTC. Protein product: CAGRDSWDNEQFF.

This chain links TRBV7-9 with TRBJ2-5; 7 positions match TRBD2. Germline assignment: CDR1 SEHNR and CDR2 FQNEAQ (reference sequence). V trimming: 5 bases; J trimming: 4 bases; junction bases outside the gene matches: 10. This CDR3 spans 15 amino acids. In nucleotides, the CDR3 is TGTGCCAGCAGCGATCTTTGGGGGGGTGCAGAGACCCAGTACTTC. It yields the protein CASSDLWGGAETQYF. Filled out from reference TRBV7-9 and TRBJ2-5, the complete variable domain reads DTGVSQNPRHKITKRGQNVTFRCDPISEHNRLYWYRQTLGQGPEFLTYFQNEAQLEKSRLLSDRFSAERPKGSFSTLEIQRTEQGDSAMYLCASSDLWGGAETQYFGPGTRLLVL.

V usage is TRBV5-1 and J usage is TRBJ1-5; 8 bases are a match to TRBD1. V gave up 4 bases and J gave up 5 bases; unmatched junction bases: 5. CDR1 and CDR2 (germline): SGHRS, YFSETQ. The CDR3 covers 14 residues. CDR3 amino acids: CASSVTGGYQPQHF. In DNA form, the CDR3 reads TGCGCCAGCAGCGTCACAGGGGGTTATCAGCCCCAGCATTTT.

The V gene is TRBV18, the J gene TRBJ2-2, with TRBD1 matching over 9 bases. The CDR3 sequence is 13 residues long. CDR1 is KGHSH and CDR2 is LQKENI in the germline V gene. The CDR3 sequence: CATGGPNTGELFF. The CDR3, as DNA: TGTGCTACAGGGGGCCCGAACACCGGGGAGCTGTTTTTT.

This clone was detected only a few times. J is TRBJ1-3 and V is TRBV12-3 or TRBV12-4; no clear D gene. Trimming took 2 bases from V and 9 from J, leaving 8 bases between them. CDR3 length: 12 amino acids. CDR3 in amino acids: CASSLLFGTIYF. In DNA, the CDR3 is TGTGCCAGCAGTTTACTTTTCGGCACCATATATTTT.

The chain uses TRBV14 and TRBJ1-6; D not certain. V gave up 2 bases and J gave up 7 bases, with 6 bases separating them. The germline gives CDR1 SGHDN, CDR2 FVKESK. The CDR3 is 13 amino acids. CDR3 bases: TGTGCCAGCAGCCAAACTAGAAATTCACCCCTCCACTTT. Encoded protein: CASSQTRNSPLHF. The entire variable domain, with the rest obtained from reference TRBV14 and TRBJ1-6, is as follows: EAGVTQFPSHSVIEKGQTVTLRCDPISGHDNLYWYRRVMGKEIKFLLHFVKESKQDESGMPNNRFLAERTGGTYSTLKVQPAELEDSGVYFCASSQTRNSPLHFGNGTRLTVT.

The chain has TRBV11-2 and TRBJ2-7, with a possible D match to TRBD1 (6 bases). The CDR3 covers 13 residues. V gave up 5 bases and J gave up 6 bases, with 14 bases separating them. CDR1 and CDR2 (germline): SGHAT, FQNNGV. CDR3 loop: CASSGQSMAEQYF. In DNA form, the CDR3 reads TGTGCCAGCAGCGGACAGAGTATGGCCGAGCAGTACTTC.

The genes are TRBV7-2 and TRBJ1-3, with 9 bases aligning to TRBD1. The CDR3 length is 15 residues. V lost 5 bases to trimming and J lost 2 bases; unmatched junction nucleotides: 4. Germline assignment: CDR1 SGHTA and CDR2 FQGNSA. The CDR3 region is CASSAGTGTGNTIYF. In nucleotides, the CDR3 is TGTGCCAGCAGCGCGGGGACAGGGACTGGAAACACCATATATTTT.

CDR3 protein: CASSSGQGDTQYF. DNA of the CDR3: TGTGCCAGCAGCTCGGGACAGGGAGATACGCAGTATTTT. This chain connects TRBV7-2 to TRBJ2-3; 9 nucleotides agree with TRBD1. The germline V gene encodes CDR1 SGHTA and CDR2 FQGNSA. The trim removed 4 bases at V and 5 bases at J, leaving 1 base unmatched. CDR3 size: 13 residues.

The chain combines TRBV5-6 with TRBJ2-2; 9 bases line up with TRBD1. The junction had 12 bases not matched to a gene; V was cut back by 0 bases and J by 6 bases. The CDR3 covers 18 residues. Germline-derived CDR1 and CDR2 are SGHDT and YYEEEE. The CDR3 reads CASSLGLRDRARSGELFF. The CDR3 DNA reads TGTGCCAGCAGCTTGGGACTTCGGGACAGGGCTAGATCCGGGGAGCTGTTTTTT.

The CDR3: CASSRDGRYGYTF. The CDR3 DNA reads TGTGCCAGTAGTCGGGACGGGAGATATGGCTACACCTTC. This chain links TRBV19 with TRBJ1-2; D possibly corresponds to TRBD1 (5 bases). V dropped 5 bases and J dropped 5 bases, with 12 bases sitting between them. The CDR3 covers 13 residues. In germline, CDR1 is LNHDA, CDR2 SQIVND (reference sequence).

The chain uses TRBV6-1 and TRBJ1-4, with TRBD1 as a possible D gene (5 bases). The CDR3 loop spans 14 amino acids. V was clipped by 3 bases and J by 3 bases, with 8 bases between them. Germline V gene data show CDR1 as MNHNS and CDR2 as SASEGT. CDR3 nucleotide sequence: TGTGCCAGCAGTGACGGGACTGCTAATGAAAAACTGTTTTTT. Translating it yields CASSDGTANEKLFF.

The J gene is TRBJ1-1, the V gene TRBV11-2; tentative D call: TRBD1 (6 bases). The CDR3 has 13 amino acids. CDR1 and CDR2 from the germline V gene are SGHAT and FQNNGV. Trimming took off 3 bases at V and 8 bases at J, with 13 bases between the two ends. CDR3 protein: CASSLTSGTEAFF. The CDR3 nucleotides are TGTGCCAGCAGCTTGACCTCCGGGACAGAAGCTTTCTTT.